This TCR beta chain was recovered during a study of graft-versus-host responses after intestinal transplantation. Study as a whole: Among the recipients, transplants were multivisceral, liver-intestinal, or isolated intestinal. Uniformly, recipients were administered anti-thymocyte globulin induction with subsequent tacrolimus and steroids for approximately three years. Study findings and constraints: Recipient marrow harbored GvH clones, some of which surfaced first in ileum or blood. With peak circulating GvH clone levels came an association with early post-transplant HvG declines.

Libraries were prepared by immunoSEQ multiplex PCR; TCRdb keeps only in-frame clonotypes and omits some of them. Counted here are about 120,000 clones, approximately 92% occurring once; the ten biggest clones make up 0.095% to 0.15%. With regard to this clone: The antigen is unknown.

CDR1 is MDHEN and CDR2 is SYDVKM in the germline V gene. The V and J ends lost 6 bases and 7 bases, in that order; junction bases with no gene match: 7. CDR3 length: 14 residues. The specimen was unstimulated CD4+ T cells sorted from spleen or lymph node cells, collected before intestinal transplant. The chain combines TRBV28 with TRBJ2-7; 12 positions match TRBD1. This sequence originates from a human donor who received an intestinal transplant. CDR3 residues: CASSLGQGAREQYF. DNA of the CDR3: TGTGCCAGCAGCCTGGGACAGGGGGCTAGAGAGCAGTACTTC. Looking up the rest from reference TRBV28 and TRBJ2-7 gives the full variable domain: DVKVTQSSRYLVKRTGEKVFLECVQDMDHENMFWYRQDPGLGLRLIYFSYDVKMKEKGDIPEGYSVSREKKERFSLILESASTNQTSMYLCASSLGQGAREQYFGPGTRLTVT.